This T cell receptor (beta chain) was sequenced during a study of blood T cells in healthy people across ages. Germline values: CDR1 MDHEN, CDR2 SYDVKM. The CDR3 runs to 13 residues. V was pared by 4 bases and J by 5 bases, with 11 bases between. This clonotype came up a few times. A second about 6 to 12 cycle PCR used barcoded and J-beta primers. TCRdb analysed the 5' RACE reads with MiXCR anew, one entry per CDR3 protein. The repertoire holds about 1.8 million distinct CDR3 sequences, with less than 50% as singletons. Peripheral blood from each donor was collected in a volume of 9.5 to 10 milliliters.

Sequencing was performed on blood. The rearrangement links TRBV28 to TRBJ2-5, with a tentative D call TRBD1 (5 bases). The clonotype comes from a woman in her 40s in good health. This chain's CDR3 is CASSSGHIETQYF. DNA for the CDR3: TGTGCCAGCAGTTCTGGACATATTGAGACCCAGTACTTC.